This T cell receptor beta chain derives from a study of cytomegalovirus exposure and HLA in healthy donors (dated by TCRdb to between 2016 and 2019). Broadly, across the study: An earlier analysis of some 620 of the donors reported about 300 Gb of sequence data and 95 million to 130 million unique TCR beta sequences obtained from about 180 million T cells. Around 330 gigabases of sequencing data and 70 million to 95 million unique TCR sequences made up an early release that covered 500 to 700 HLA-typed donors. Donor age, sex, ethnicity and CMV serostatus were compiled alongside the repertoire data. The study used immunosequencing to profile the T cell repertoires of approximately 630 subjects and linked those repertoires to cytomegalovirus serostatus. All discovery cohort repertoires had been generated using a single sequencing platform. Genome-wide SNP genotypes for about three fifths of the roughly 700 donors were used in a later genetic analysis, which treated that subset as a discovery cohort. A later analysis re-analyzed previously published TCR beta repertoires from 550 to 700 donors and added high-resolution HLA genotyping to study TCR occurrence patterns. The later analysis used no new phenotypic data to find candidate immune exposures, relying instead on TCR beta sequences and their occurrence across donors. Roughly five DR-DQ haplotypes were treated as single units for association and clustering because of strong linkage in the cohort. HLA typing included class I and class II loci at four-digit resolution. Of the roughly 400 genotyped donors, about 84% fell in the genetic ancestry cluster associated with self-reported Caucasian donors. In an earlier analysis of a few hundred of the donors, high-throughput TCR beta sequencing was used to judge whether each TCR beta V gene segment behaved as functional or pseudogenic. The study was designed to test whether signatures of past pathogen exposure could be identified by cataloging public T cell receptors. On average, around 230,000 unique TCR beta nucleotide sequences were sequenced per donor among several hundred genotyped donors of the cohort, with approximately 18% of those sequences being non-productive. The number of donors typed differed by locus, with roughly 629-640 for A, B, C, DRB1 and DQB1, roughly 520 for DQA1, about 610 for DPA1, and over 400 for DPB1. To predict cytomegalovirus infection status, the study combined high-throughput TCR immunosequencing, statistical association of individual TCRs with disease status, and machine learning. A separate validation cohort of 90 to 150 different subjects was used in addition to the 666-subject first cohort.

Turning to this clone: It has no known antigen specificity. Qualities for individual bases were not recorded, and no much larger clone is one base off.

From its cysteine to its phenylalanine, the CDR3 spans 17 amino acids. Here the CDR3 DNA is all that survives: 51 bases in frame from base 1. Cut back by 5 bases and 1 base, the V and J ends lie 17 bases apart. CDR1 and CDR2 are read off the germline V gene (reference sequence) as LNHDA and SQIVND. The cohort was made up of under 800 healthy bone marrow donors. Cohort members were all nominally healthy when sampled, although unrecorded immune exposures were likely present. The donor tested CMV seronegative, placing the donor among the roughly 340 seronegative members of the cohort. Each donor provided a peripheral blood sample, and peripheral blood mononuclear cells were used for TCR beta sequencing. Genomic DNA was extracted from the blood cell samples with the Qiagen DNeasy Blood Extraction Kit. Receptor libraries were prepared by the immunoSEQ multiplex PCR assay. For the multiplex PCR, a mixture combining 60 forward primers for TCR Vbeta segments and 13 reverse primers for TCR Jbeta segments was used. Amplification of the CDR3 region of rearranged TCR beta genes was performed with a multiplex PCR assay on genomic DNA. The Illumina HiSeq System was used to sequence the amplified TCR beta libraries as 87-base-pair reads. From the authors' description of their analysis: In a later analysis, tens of millions of unique TCR beta chains were counted across the approximately 670 repertoires, and approximately 9.9 million of these chains were shared by at least two donors. Raw reads were error-corrected and collapsed into unique sequences with a nearest-neighbor algorithm that merged closely related sequences to remove PCR and sequencing errors. Alignment of CDR3 sequences to IMGT reference sequences was used to assign V, D and J gene segments. Each retained sequence needed at least a six-nucleotide match to both a V gene segment and a J gene segment. Rearrangements were classified as productive when the CDR3 lacked stop codons and remained in frame with V and J, and all other rearrangements were classified as non-productive. CDR3 was defined by IMGT convention, running from the second conserved V-encoded cysteine to the conserved J-encoded phenylalanine. In an earlier analysis of approximately 590 of the donors, sequences lacking an unambiguous match to a single V gene segment were excluded. An earlier analysis of 500 to 700 of the donors classified V segments as functional when productive rearrangements were above 56.7% and as segregating when the standard deviation between donors was above 5%. To diagnose cytomegalovirus status from the catalog of TCR beta chain sequences, a statistical classification framework was built. A later analysis assigned V and J genes by comparing TCR nucleotide sequences with IMGT/GENE-DB human TR gene sequences. In a later analysis, CDR3 sequences and most-parsimonious VDJ recombination scenarios were assigned using the TCRdist pipeline. In a later analysis, each TCR beta chain was defined by its CDR3 amino acid sequence together with its V-gene family, and reads without a unique V-gene family were excluded. In a later analysis, fewer than 650 highly shared, low-generation-probability nucleotide sequences were removed to address suspected cross-contamination and a sequencing artifact. In a later analysis, a clonal expansion index was calculated for each public chain from normalized within-repertoire ranks of inferred template counts. In a later analysis, generation probabilities were computed with a VDJ recombination model fitted to out-of-frame rearrangements, and the resulting probabilities were checked against IGoR. In a later analysis, hypergeometric tests were used to score TCR-TCR, TCR-HLA and TCR-CMV co-occurrence, with a repertoire-size bias correction applied to TCR pairs. False discovery rates were estimated in a later analysis by permuting HLA or CMV assignments 20 times. In a later analysis, co-occurring TCRs were grouped using DBSCAN, with TCRdist sequence similarity added in when clustering inside HLA-allele-positive subsets. Co-occurrence clustering excluded repertoires with fewer than 30,000 or more than 120,000 public chains, plus five with anomalous nucleotide sharing. Drawn from immuneACCESS, this table holds only the in-frame rearrangements with V and J called that TCRdb kept. Clones are partly lost; checked studies trace under half to an unresolved V gene and leave the rest unexplained. The DNA gave D and trimming, while V, J and clone size come from that table. This sample gives about 140,000 clones in total; about two thirds of them show up just once. 2.4% of the sample rests with the top ten.

What the study reported, not specific to this receptor: Sequencing depth was assumed to be roughly uniform across donors in the presence/absence analyses, though that assumption may not hold. Seventeen rarely observed V segments, including chromosome 9 orphons, were excluded from the earlier analysis of approximately 600 of the donors because counts were too low. The classifier was reported to diagnose cytomegalovirus status with high specificity and sensitivity in both the original and validation cohorts. Immune exposure information for the cohort was limited to CMV serostatus. Most TCR sequences were seen in very few donors, while some public TCRs were found in many individuals. Linkage disequilibrium might explain the correlated functional status among segregating V segments, but an unknown experimental factor could not be ruled out. An association between a missense DCLRE1C variant and V-gene and J-gene trimming of TCR beta chains was found in a later genetic analysis and replicated in an independent cohort. A cluster of highly shared sequence variants was judged likely to be a technical artifact of the sequencing pipeline. A later analysis reported that several top co-occurrence clusters appeared linked to parvovirus B19, influenza, CMV and Epstein-Barr virus. When HLA alleles, especially DR and DQ, strongly co-occurred, attributing TCR associations to individual alleles was difficult. Because the 87-base-pair reads could not distinguish some IMGT-functional V segments, including TRBV6-2 and TRBV6-3, those segments were excluded. A further reported finding was that TCR beta sequences accurately predicted the HLA-A and HLA-B alleles for most subjects in the first cohort. In vitro tests confirmed that a few of the cytomegalovirus-associated TCR beta chains recognize cytomegalovirus antigens. In an earlier analysis of fewer than 700 of the donors, most TCR beta V segments appeared in productive rearrangements about 87% or about 30% of the time, broadly matching IMGT annotations. The authors suggested that the approach could potentially be generalized to other disease states and immunological phenotypes. Most CMV-associated TCR beta chains appeared to be HLA-restricted in a later analysis, and the HLA associations seemed to be driven largely by CMV exposure. In a later analysis, HLA-associated TCR beta chains were found to be more clonally expanded and to have lower generation probabilities than equally common non-associated chains. A later analysis associated about 17,000 TCR beta sequences with specific HLA alleles at a false discovery rate of 0.05. According to a later analysis, TCR association rates differed among HLA loci, with DRB1 alleles showing the most associated TCRs and HLA-C alleles showing the fewest. Compared with the roughly 600-donor mean, donors in an Asian-associated ancestry cluster had fewer N-insertions in productive TCRs, according to a later genetic analysis. Because some donors lacked HLA typing at each locus, the association tests relied only on the typed subset. The study listed 164 TCR beta chains as associated with cytomegalovirus. In this cohort, only TCR beta chains were sequenced, and detectable features were limited by the absence of alpha or paired-chain data.

The sequenced sample consisted of PBMCs. This sequence originates from a woman in her 40s in good health and CMV-seronegative. The receptor chain draws on TRBV19 and TRBJ2-2; tentative D gene TRBD2, with 6 bases matching. The DNA sequence follows: TGTGCCAGTAGTTGGAGGAGGGGCTGGATGAACACCGGGGAGCTGTTTTTT. The encoded protein is CASSWRRGWMNTGELFF.